One sample yielded the 2 T cell receptor beta chains listed below, sequenced in a study of cytomegalovirus exposure and HLA in healthy donors. PCR primers comprised 60 Vbeta and 13 Jbeta primers. TCRdb's table, derived via immunoSEQ multiplex PCR, lists solely in-frame clones and lacks some. This sample has under 200,000 clones, with less than 85% found just once. The source material was PBMCs. Receptors were obtained from a man between 60 and 75 years old in good health and CMV-seronegative.

The V gene is TRBV18, the J gene TRBJ1-2, with a weak D call TRBD1 (5 bases). The V gene's germline CDR1 is KGHSH and CDR2 LQKENI. Trimming took off 6 bases at V and 5 bases at J, with 10 bases between the two ends. The CDR3 consists of 12 residues. CDR3 protein: CASSLDSYGYTF. As DNA, the CDR3 is TGTGCCAGCTCCCTCGACAGTTATGGCTACACCTTC. The full variable domain, completed using reference TRBV18 and TRBJ1-2, is NAGVMQNPRHLVRRRGQEARLRCSPMKGHSHVYWYRQLPEEGLKFMVYLQKENIIDESGMPKERFSAEFPKEGPSILRIQQVVRGDSAAYFCASSLDSYGYTFGSGTRLTVV.

CDR3 DNA: TGTGCCAGCAGCGTCGGGACTAGCGGGGGGTATGAGCAGTTCTTC. It translates to CASSVGTSGGYEQFF. The chain is built from TRBV7-2 and TRBJ2-1, with 15 positions matching TRBD2. This CDR3 has 15 residues. The V gene end was trimmed by 5 bases and the J gene end by 8 bases; junction bases not matched to a gene: 4. Germline assignment: CDR1 SGHTA and CDR2 FQGNSA.